One and the same sample provided the 5 T cell receptor beta chains below, sequenced in a study of T-cell memory formation after mild COVID-19. TCRdb fed the 5' RACE reads into MiXCR, producing one record per CDR3 protein. The sample yields approximately 500,000 distinct CDR3 sequences, roughly 25% seen once. Sample: PBMCs or a T cell subset sorted from them (not recorded which). Every receptor here comes from an adult woman who had mild COVID-19 (a few samples of this study predate the infection). Cell type and time point are not known.

This clonotype was seen a few times. The rearrangement links TRBV24-1 to TRBJ1-3; a weak D match, TRBD1 (5 bases). V lost 4 bases and J lost 0, with 9 bases in between. CDR1 KGHDR and CDR2 SFDVKD come from the germline V gene. The CDR3 loop spans 15 amino acids. CDR3 in DNA: TGTGCCACCAGTGAAACAGGAGACTCTGGAAACACCATATATTTT. This codes for CATSETGDSGNTIYF.

The chain combines TRBV5-1 with TRBJ2-7; D unclear. Germline CDR1 and CDR2: SGHRS and YFSETQ. The CDR3 runs to 16 residues. The V and J ends lost 4 bases and 0 bases respectively, with 17 bases between them. The CDR3 DNA sequence: TGCGCCAGCAGCCCGACAACGGGCAAGAGCTCCTACGAGCAGTACTTC. This encodes CASSPTTGKSSYEQYF.

The table lists this clonotype with a few counts. V usage is TRBV7-6 and J usage is TRBJ2-1; TRBD2 might be the D (6 bases). This CDR3 has 16 residues. The V gene's germline CDR1 is SGHVS and CDR2 FNYEAQ. Trimming stripped 6 bases from V and 4 bases from J, with 19 bases between. Here the CDR3 reads CASRGVRGTHYNEQFF. The CDR3 DNA is TGTGCCAGCAGAGGCGTTCGGGGGACCCATTACAATGAGCAGTTCTTC.

There are a few counts of this clonotype. CDR3 loop: CASSFRGGSGTPNTGELFF. CDR3 in DNA: TGTGCCAGCAGCTTCCGAGGGGGCTCCGGGACACCGAACACCGGGGAGCTGTTTTTT. The V call is TRBV7-3, the J call TRBJ2-2; 7 bases are shared with TRBD1. The J segment lost 0 bases and the V segment lost 3 bases, leaving 13 bases of the junction unmatched. Germline V lookup: CDR1 SGHTA, CDR2 FQGTGA. This CDR3 comprises 19 residues.

This clonotype was found a few times. The chain links TRBV15 to TRBJ2-1; 7 bases line up with TRBD2. The CDR3 consists of 15 residues. The germline V gene has CDR1 LNHNV and CDR2 YYDKDF (reference sequence). V gave up 1 base and J gave up 7 bases; unmatched junction bases: 7. CDR3 sequence: CATSRGSRGVNEQFF. The CDR3, as DNA: TGTGCCACCAGCAGAGGGTCCCGGGGGGTAAATGAGCAGTTCTTC.